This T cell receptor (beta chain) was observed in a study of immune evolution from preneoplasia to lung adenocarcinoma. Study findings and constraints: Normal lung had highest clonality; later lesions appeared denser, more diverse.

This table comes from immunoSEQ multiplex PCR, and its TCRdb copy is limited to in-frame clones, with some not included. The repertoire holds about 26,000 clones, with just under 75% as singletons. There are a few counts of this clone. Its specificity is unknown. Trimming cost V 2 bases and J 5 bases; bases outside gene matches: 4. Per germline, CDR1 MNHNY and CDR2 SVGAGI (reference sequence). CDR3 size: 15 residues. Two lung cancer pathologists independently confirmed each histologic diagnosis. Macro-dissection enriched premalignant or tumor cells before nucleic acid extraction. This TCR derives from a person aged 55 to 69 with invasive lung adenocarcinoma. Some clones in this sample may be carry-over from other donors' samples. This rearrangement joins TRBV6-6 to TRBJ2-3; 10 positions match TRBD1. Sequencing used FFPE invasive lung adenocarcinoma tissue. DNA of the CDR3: TGTGCCAGCAGTTACCAGGGACAGGGGCAAGATACGCAGTATTTT. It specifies CASSYQGQGQDTQYF.